This is a list of T cell receptor beta chains from one sample in a study of T-cell reconstitution after alpha-beta-depleted transplantation in children. TCRdb reprocessed the PCR reads via MiXCR and lists one record per CDR3 protein. This table has about 870,000 distinct CDR3 sequences, about 15% appearing once. Sample: PBMCs, mostly from graft donor cells, taken 360 days after TCRalphabeta/CD19-depleted stem cell transplant. The origin of the receptors is a male patient under 18 who had a stem cell transplant for acute lymphoblastic leukemia, so the T cells may come from the graft donor. The CDR3 runs from the conserved cysteine through the conserved F or W. The order of the fields is J gene, D gene, clone size, V gene, CDR3 protein, CDR3 DNA. D genes are given only for firm matches. A row's size may be missing; if present it is once, few, many or a size class.

TRBJ2-1 . . TRBV29-1 CSVEGSRNEQFF TGCAGCGTTGAAGGTTCCCGAAATGAGCAGTTCTTC
TRBJ1-1 TRBD1 . TRBV7-9 CASSLGNFRDSHTEAFF TGTGCCAGCAGCTTGGGTAATTTCCGGGACAGTCACACTGAAGCTTTCTTT
TRBJ2-5 . few TRBV20-1 CSASIAEPQETQYF TGCAGTGCTAGTATAGCGGAACCCCAAGAGACCCAGTACTTC
TRBJ2-1 . . TRBV11-2 CASSLGLRDLLYNEQFF TGTGCCAGCAGCTTAGGTCTTCGGGACCTTCTTTACAATGAGCAGTTCTTC
TRBJ2-5 . . TRBV2 CASSLEDISETQYF TGTGCCAGCAGCCTCGAAGACATAAGCGAGACCCAGTACTTC
TRBJ2-7 . . TRBV27 CASSGKDTGYEQYF TGTGCCAGCAGTGGGAAGGACACCGGCTACGAGCAGTACTTC
TRBJ2-5 . few TRBV12-3/TRBV12-4 CASTRRGGETQYF TGTGCCAGCACCCGAAGGGGGGGAGAGACCCAGTACTTC
TRBJ1-2 . . TRBV5-1 CASSPPGSGYTF TGCGCCAGCAGCCCCCCGGGGTCCGGCTACACCTTC
TRBJ1-6 TRBD1 . TRBV6-5 CASSYSLGQGVVSPLHF TGTGCCAGCAGTTACTCACTAGGACAGGGGGTTGTTTCACCCCTCCACTTT
TRBJ1-1 . few TRBV20-1 CSARRRERNTEAFF TGCAGTGCTAGAAGACGGGAGAGGAACACTGAAGCTTTCTTT
TRBJ2-1 . many TRBV3-1 CASSPWDGPSSYNEQFF TGTGCCAGCAGCCCTTGGGACGGACCCAGCTCCTACAATGAGCAGTTCTTC
TRBJ1-6 . . TRBV13 CASSSGEISPLHF TGTGCCAGCAGCTCAGGGGAAATTTCACCCCTCCACTTT
TRBJ2-7 . few TRBV5-5 CASSPRVREQYF TGTGCCAGCAGTCCCAGGGTTAGGGAGCAGTACTTC
TRBJ2-7 TRBD1 . TRBV7-6 CASSVTGGGNEQYF TGTGCCAGCAGCGTGACAGGGGGAGGCAACGAGCAGTACTTC
TRBJ2-3 TRBD1 . TRBV12-3/TRBV12-4 CASAYTGDRTDTQYF TGTGCCAGCGCCTATACAGGGGATCGCACAGATACGCAGTATTTT
TRBJ2-7 . . TRBV2 CASSEPGSSYEQYF TGTGCCAGCAGTGAACCGGGTAGCTCCTACGAGCAGTACTTC
TRBJ1-2 TRBD1 few TRBV20-1 CSGKTGVYGYTF TGCAGTGGAAAGACAGGGGTGTATGGCTACACCTTC
TRBJ2-2 . few TRBV7-9 CASSSGVLVGTGELFF TGTGCCAGCAGTTCAGGGGTTTTAGTAGGCACCGGGGAGCTGTTTTTT
TRBJ1-1 . . TRBV5-1 CASSALGPMNTEAFF TGCGCCAGCAGCGCTTTAGGACCGATGAACACTGAAGCTTTCTTT
TRBJ2-7 . few TRBV9 CASSGYSGPTYEQYF TGTGCCAGCAGCGGGTATAGCGGTCCAACCTACGAGCAGTACTTC
TRBJ2-3 . few TRBV7-3 CASSLLGLYTDTQYF TGTGCCAGCAGCTTATTGGGACTGTACACAGATACGCAGTATTTT
TRBJ2-2 TRBD2 . TRBV10-3 CAISRESKVSGRTGELFF TGTGCCATCAGCCGGGAGAGCAAAGTTAGCGGGAGGACCGGGGAGCTGTTTTTT
TRBJ1-5 . . TRBV16 CASSQEGRQPQHF TGTGCCAGCAGCCAAGAAGGTCGGCAGCCCCAGCATTTT
TRBJ1-2 . few TRBV3-1 CASSRDFTGAGYTF TGTGCCAGCAGCCGGGACTTCACGGGCGCCGGCTACACCTTC
TRBJ2-2 TRBD1 . TRBV4-1 CASSQVGQGAGELFF TGCGCCAGCAGCCAAGTAGGACAGGGGGCGGGGGAGCTGTTTTTT
TRBJ2-7 . . TRBV7-2 CASNYLGSPWYF TGTGCCAGCAACTACTTGGGCTCCCCGTGGTACTTC
TRBJ1-5 TRBD1 . TRBV15 CATSRGQNQPQHF TGTGCCACCAGCAGGGGACAGAATCAGCCCCAGCATTTT
TRBJ1-1 . few TRBV29-1 CSVDGGRLNTEAFF TGCAGCGTTGACGGGGGACGGCTGAACACTGAAGCTTTCTTT
TRBJ1-1 . few TRBV20-1 CSAPPRGGRNTEAFF TGCAGTGCCCCCCCCCGGGGGGGCCGGAACACTGAAGCTTTCTTT
TRBJ2-7 TRBD2 . TRBV20-1 CSARDRYTSGRGEQYF TGCAGTGCTAGAGACCGCTACACTAGCGGGAGGGGCGAGCAGTACTTC
TRBJ2-7 TRBD2 . TRBV20-1 CSARGGSGRADEQYF TGCAGTGCTAGAGGGGGTAGCGGGAGGGCCGACGAGCAGTACTTC
TRBJ2-1 TRBD2 many TRBV24-1 CATSDRRTSGSNEQFF TGTGCCACCAGTGATCGACGGACTAGCGGGAGCAATGAGCAGTTCTTC
TRBJ2-1 . many TRBV29-1 CIGESRGYNEQFF TGCATCGGCGAATCGCGGGGCTACAATGAGCAGTTCTTC
TRBJ2-3 TRBD2 once TRBV6-4 CASRGLAGVTDTQYF TGTGCCAGCAGAGGACTAGCGGGAGTGACAGATACGCAGTATTTT
TRBJ2-1 TRBD2 few TRBV12-3/TRBV12-4 CASSFSGTSGSTYNEQFF TGTGCCAGCAGCTTTTCCGGGACTAGCGGTTCCACCTACAATGAGCAGTTCTTC
TRBJ2-5 . . TRBV5-5 CASSLWATVQETQYF TGTGCCAGCAGCTTGTGGGCGACAGTCCAAGAGACCCAGTACTTC
TRBJ2-5 . . TRBV29-1 CSVAKGGSTQYF TGCAGCGTTGCTAAGGGCGGGTCGACCCAGTACTTC
TRBJ2-1 . . TRBV7-2 CASSLGSGKVVNNEQFF TGTGCCAGCAGCCTAGGGTCCGGGAAAGTCGTAAACAATGAGCAGTTCTTC
TRBJ2-7 . many TRBV4-1 CASSQDGGPFKLQYEQYF TGCGCCAGCAGCCAAGATGGGGGACCTTTCAAGCTTCAATACGAGCAGTACTTC
TRBJ2-2 TRBD2 . TRBV5-1 CASREPGRGTGELFF TGCGCCAGCAGGGAGCCAGGGAGGGGCACCGGGGAGCTGTTTTTT
TRBJ2-3 . . TRBV15 CATSPRYSTDTQYF TGTGCCACCTCACCCCGGTATAGCACAGATACGCAGTATTTT
TRBJ2-3 TRBD2 . TRBV9 CASSVFLTGLAGGDTDTQYF TGTGCCAGCAGCGTATTCCTGACGGGACTAGCGGGAGGCGACACAGATACGCAGTATTTT
TRBJ1-2 . few TRBV5-1 CASLLRALPNYGYTF TGCGCCAGCCTACTTAGGGCCCTTCCTAACTATGGCTACACCTTC
TRBJ1-1 . few TRBV18 CASSPSRFEAFF TGTGCCAGCTCACCTAGCAGGTTTGAAGCTTTCTTT
TRBJ2-7 TRBD1 . TRBV15 CATRDRDRGQYEQYF TGTGCCACTCGGGACCGGGACAGGGGGCAGTACGAGCAGTACTTC
TRBJ2-6 . . TRBV5-1 CASSNGLIASGANVLTF TGCGCCAGCAGCAACGGACTTATAGCCTCTGGGGCCAACGTCCTGACTTTC
TRBJ1-3 . . TRBV20-1 CSALQGTGVDTIYF TGCAGTGCTTTACAGGGCACAGGTGTAGACACCATATATTTT
TRBJ2-2 TRBD2 . TRBV5-1 CASSLAKTGLAGKANTGELFF TGCGCCAGCAGCTTGGCCAAGACTGGACTAGCGGGCAAAGCGAACACCGGGGAGCTGTTTTTT
TRBJ2-4 . few TRBV6-1 CASSPPGIKNIQYF TGTGCCAGCAGTCCCCCCGGCATCAAAAACATTCAGTACTTC
TRBJ2-1 TRBD2 . TRBV12-3/TRBV12-4 CASSSLAGVHNEQFF TGTGCCAGCAGTTCCCTAGCGGGAGTGCACAATGAGCAGTTCTTC
TRBJ1-1 . . TRBV12-3/TRBV12-4 CASSLIKTSNTEAFF TGTGCCAGCAGTTTAATTAAAACGTCAAACACTGAAGCTTTCTTT
TRBJ2-1 . . TRBV12-3/TRBV12-4 CASSLTANSYNEQFF TGTGCCAGCAGTTTAACCGCGAACTCCTACAATGAGCAGTTCTTC
TRBJ2-2 . . TRBV5-5 CAHWAEVGGGELFF TGTGCACATTGGGCGGAGGTCGGAGGCGGGGAGCTGTTTTTT
TRBJ2-7 TRBD2 few TRBV20-1 CSANPGLAVSGPYEQYF TGCAGTGCTAACCCGGGACTAGCGGTATCGGGTCCTTACGAGCAGTACTTC
TRBJ2-7 . . TRBV20-1 CSARTPQRAIDEQYF TGCAGTGCTAGAACCCCGCAACGGGCAATAGACGAGCAGTACTTC
TRBJ1-4 . few TRBV12-3/TRBV12-4 CASSPLGGVEKLFF TGTGCCAGCAGTCCACTTGGGGGTGTTGAAAAACTGTTTTTT
TRBJ1-2 . once TRBV27 CLAVVMGRLRGYTF TGTTTAGCCGTCGTAATGGGGAGATTGAGAGGCTACACCTTC
TRBJ2-2 TRBD2 few TRBV5-1 CASSARLAGVNTGELFF TGCGCCAGCAGCGCCAGACTAGCGGGGGTGAACACCGGGGAGCTGTTTTTT
TRBJ2-7 . . TRBV19 CASSIDREYEQYF TGTGCCAGTAGTATAGATCGGGAATACGAGCAGTACTTC